This passage covers 9 T cell receptor beta chains from one sample sequenced in a study of T cells in Graves' hyperthyroidism and ophthalmopathy. Amplification of TCR beta CDR3 regions was performed using RNA transcripts as template. With the HTBI primer set, the TCR CDR3 went through a first round of RT-PCR. TCRdb reprocessed the multiplex PCR reads with MiXCR, giving one entry per CDR3 protein. The top ten hold more than 7% of the sample, which has around 660,000 distinct CDR3 sequences, nearly 45% seen once. Material: peripheral blood or thyroid tissue (not recorded which). Receptors were obtained from an adult man with Graves' disease, either hyperthyroidism or ophthalmopathy (not recorded which).

The chain combines TRBV2 with TRBJ2-5, with 10 nucleotides matching TRBD1. Germline lookup yields CDR1 SNHLY and CDR2 FYNNEI. The CDR3 is made up of 14 amino acids. V was clipped by 4 bases and J by 7 bases; unmatched bases: 6. CDR3 in DNA: TGTGCCAGCAGTGGACAGGGGGCGCCGGGGACCCAGTACTTC. This codes for CASSGQGAPGTQYF.

This clonotype was detected only a few times. One end of the junction fails to match germline, which may point to a read error. The rearrangement joins TRBV7-9 to TRBJ1-1; D call uncertain. CDR1 and CDR2 from the germline V gene are SEHNR and FQNEAQ (reference sequence). The CDR3 is 13 residues long. The CDR3 reads CASSQVTALGAFF. CDR3 DNA sequence: TGCGCCAGCAGCCAAGTAACGGCCCTAGGGGCTTTCTTT.

V usage is TRBV2 and J usage is TRBJ2-1; 11 bases fit TRBD2. The germline CDR1 and CDR2 sequences are SNHLY and FYNNEI. The CDR3 runs 11 residues. With V trimmed by 6 bases and J by 15 bases, 4 bases remained unmatched. The chain's CDR3 is CASSLGLAGFF. The CDR3 DNA sequence: TGTGCCAGCAGCCTAGGACTAGCGGGGTTCTTC.

This clonotype came up a few times. This chain joins TRBV19 and TRBJ1-2; 10 positions match TRBD1. The CDR3 runs to 15 residues. V shed 5 bases and J 8 bases; nucleotides not matched to a gene: 11. The germline CDR1 and CDR2 sequences are LNHDA and SQIVND (reference sequence). The chain's CDR3 is CASSPWDRGRQGYTF. CDR3 in DNA: TGTGCCAGTAGTCCCTGGGACAGGGGAAGACAAGGCTACACCTTC.

The V and J genes are TRBV24-1 and TRBJ1-5; 7 bases fit TRBD1. With V trimmed by 4 bases and J by 3 bases, 8 bases remained unmatched. Germline loops: CDR1 KGHDR, CDR2 SFDVKD. CDR3 length: 16 amino acids. This CDR3 is CATSDAGTVFNQPQHF. CDR3 DNA sequence: TGTGCCACCAGTGACGCCGGGACAGTATTCAATCAGCCCCAGCATTTT.

In DNA, the CDR3 is TGTGCCAGCAGTGAGGGGCGGGGGGGTTACGAGACCCAGTACTTC. As protein: CASSEGRGGYETQYF. The chain recombines TRBV2 with TRBJ2-5, with 9 bases matching TRBD2. The junction had 7 bases not matched to a gene; V was cut back by 3 bases and J by 5 bases. Germline lookup yields CDR1 SNHLY and CDR2 FYNNEI. This CDR3 comprises 15 residues.

This clonotype was seen only a few times. J is TRBJ2-2 and V is TRBV2; D gene ambiguous. The CDR3 contains 14 residues. CDR1 is SNHLY, CDR2 FYNNEI, per germline. Trimming left V 5 bases short and J 0 bases short, with 7 bases between. The CDR3 loop is CASSPTTNTGELFF. CDR3 coding DNA: TGTGCCAGCAGTCCTACAACGAACACCGGGGAGCTGTTTTTT.

The chain combines TRBV9 with TRBJ1-1; no definite D call. This CDR3 spans 11 amino acids. Between the trimmed V and J ends, which lost 4 bases and 11 bases, there was a span of 12 bases. Per the germline V gene, CDR1 is SGDLS and CDR2 is YYNGEE. The CDR3 sequence: CASSPASGAFF. Written as DNA, the CDR3 is TGTGCCAGCAGCCCCGCCTCGGGGGCTTTCTTT. Complete variable domain (other parts from reference TRBV9 and TRBJ1-1): DSGVTQTPKHLITATGQRVTLRCSPRSGDLSVYWYQQSLDQGLQFLIQYYNGEERAKGNILERFSAQQFPDLHSELNLSSLELGDSALYFCASSPASGAFFGQGTRLTVV.

Of note for this clonotype: This may be a read error: a much more frequent sequence differs by one nucleotide. The rearrangement uses TRBV24-1 and TRBJ2-1; no firm D call. This CDR3 is 15 amino acids long. Germline CDR1 is KGHDR and CDR2 is SFDVKD. Trimming left V 8 bases short and J 10 bases short, with 23 bases between. The CDR3 DNA reads as TGTGCCACCAATGCAAGCTGGGCAGTTTCGGCAGAGCAGTTCTTC. This translates into CATNASWAVSAEQFF.